This T cell receptor beta chain was observed in a study of shared clonotypes between healthy human individuals. General study points: Memory subsets generally showed lower estimated richness than naive subsets.

V shed 5 bases and J shed 5 bases, with 9 bases lying between them. The CDR3 loop spans 13 amino acids. CDR1 and CDR2 (germline): MDHEN, SYDVKM. For this clone: Antigen specificity is unknown.

As originally analysed: Owing to the provision of junction-only sequences devoid of quality scores by immunoSEQ, filtering differed. Repertoires were generated with immunoSEQ multiplex PCR, while TCRdb's copy carries only in-frame clones and drops some. V and J calls plus clone size are reproduced from that table; the DNA served to infer D and trimming. In the table there are a few million clones, approximately 94% of which are singletons. The J gene is TRBJ1-4, the V gene TRBV28; TRBD1 is a possible D gene (6 bases). This clonotype was obtained from a young man in good health. The material sequenced was naive CD4+ T cells sorted from blood. Regarding subset: CD45RA+ positively selected. CDR3 in amino acids: CASSKTGNEKLFF. The CDR3 DNA is TGTGCCAGCAGTAAAACAGGGAATGAAAAACTGTTTTTT.